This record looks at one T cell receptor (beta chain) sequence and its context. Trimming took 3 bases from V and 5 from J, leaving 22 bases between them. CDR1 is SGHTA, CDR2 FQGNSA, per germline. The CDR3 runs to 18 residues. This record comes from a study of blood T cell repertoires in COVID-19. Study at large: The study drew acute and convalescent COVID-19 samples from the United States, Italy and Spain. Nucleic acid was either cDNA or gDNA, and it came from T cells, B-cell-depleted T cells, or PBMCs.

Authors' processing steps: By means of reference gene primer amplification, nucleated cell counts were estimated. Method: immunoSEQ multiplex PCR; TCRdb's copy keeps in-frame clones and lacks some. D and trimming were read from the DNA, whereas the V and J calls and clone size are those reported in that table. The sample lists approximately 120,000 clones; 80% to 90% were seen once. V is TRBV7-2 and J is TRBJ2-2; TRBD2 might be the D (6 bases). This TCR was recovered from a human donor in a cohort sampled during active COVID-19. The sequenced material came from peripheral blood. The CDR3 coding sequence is TGTGCCAGCAGCTTTTATACCCGGGGAGGAGGTAAAACCGGGGAGCTGTTTTTT. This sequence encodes CASSFYTRGGGKTGELFF.